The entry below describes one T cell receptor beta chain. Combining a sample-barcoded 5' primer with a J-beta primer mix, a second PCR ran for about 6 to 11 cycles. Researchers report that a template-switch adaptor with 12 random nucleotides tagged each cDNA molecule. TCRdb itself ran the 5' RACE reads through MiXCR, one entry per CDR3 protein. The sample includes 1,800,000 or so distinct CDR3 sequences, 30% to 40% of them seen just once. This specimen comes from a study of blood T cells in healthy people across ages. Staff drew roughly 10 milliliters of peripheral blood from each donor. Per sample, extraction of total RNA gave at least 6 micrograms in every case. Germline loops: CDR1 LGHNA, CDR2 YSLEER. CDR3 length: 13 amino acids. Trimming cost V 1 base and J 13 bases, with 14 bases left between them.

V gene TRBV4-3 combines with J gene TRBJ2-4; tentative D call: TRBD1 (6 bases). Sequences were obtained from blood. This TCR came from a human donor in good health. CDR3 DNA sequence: TGCGCCAGCAGCCAAGGGGGACATTCTGAGCAGTACTTC. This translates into CASSQGGHSEQYF.